These 28 T cell receptor beta chains originate from one sample sequenced in a study of T cells in Graves' hyperthyroidism and ophthalmopathy. Authors of the study amplified TCR beta CDR3 regions from RNA transcripts. An initial round of RT-PCR targeting the TCR CDR3 relied on the HTBI primer set. In TCRdb, the multiplex PCR reads were re-called with MiXCR into one record per CDR3 protein. The table includes 660,000 or so distinct CDR3 sequences, about 45% detected once. Source material: peripheral blood or thyroid tissue (not recorded which). Source of these receptors: an adult man with Graves' disease, either hyperthyroidism or ophthalmopathy (not recorded which).

The V gene is TRBV6-5, the J gene TRBJ1-4; possible D gene TRBD1, 6 bases. Trimming cost V 5 bases and J 11 bases, with 9 bases left between them. CDR1 and CDR2 from the germline V gene are MNHEY and SVGAGI. This CDR3 spans 11 amino acids. The CDR3 nucleotides are TGTGCCAGCAGTCCCCAGGGGAAACTGTTTTTT. This encodes CASSPQGKLFF.

In its sample, this clonotype was seen many times. The chain has TRBV25-1 and TRBJ1-2, with D unresolved. From germline, CDR1 is MGHDK and CDR2 SYGVNS. V was cut by 4 bases and J by 8 bases, with 11 bases left in between. This CDR3 has 12 amino acids. Written as DNA, the CDR3 is TGTGCCAGCAGTGCTAGGCCGGAAGGCTACACCTTC. Translation gives CASSARPEGYTF.

Here the CDR3 reads CASNRGWTEAFF. CDR3 DNA: TGTGCCAGCAATCGGGGCTGGACTGAAGCTTTCTTT. The V and J genes are TRBV13 and TRBJ1-1; TRBD1 is a possible D gene (5 bases). Trimming took 7 bases from V and 5 from J, leaving 11 bases between them. The CDR3 has 12 residues. Germline V gene data show CDR1 as PRHDT and CDR2 as FYEKMQ (reference sequence).

A few counts support this clonotype. V is TRBV20-1 and J is TRBJ1-6; 7 bases line up with TRBD1. The V segment lost 2 bases and the J segment 5 bases; nucleotides outside the gene matches: 9. The CDR3 runs 16 residues. Germline V gene sequence: CDR1 DFQATT, CDR2 SNEGSKA (reference sequence). The CDR3 nucleotides are TGCAGTGCTAGATCCGACAGGGTAGGGAATAATTCACCCCTCCACTTT. This sequence encodes CSARSDRVGNNSPLHF.

The V and J genes are TRBV20-1 and TRBJ1-2; no clear D gene. In germline, CDR1 is DFQATT, CDR2 SNEGSKA (reference sequence). V was trimmed by 5 bases and J by 4 bases, leaving 17 bases between them. This CDR3 has 14 amino acids. CDR3 region: CSAEEGPGSYGYTF. CDR3 DNA sequence: TGCAGTGCTGAGGAGGGCCCGGGCAGCTATGGCTACACCTTC.

On this clonotype itself: This sequence may be a read error, since a much larger clone differs from it by one base. This chain links TRBV10-1 with TRBJ2-5; D unclear. The V and J ends lost 2 bases and 1 base respectively, with 11 bases between them. Per the germline V gene, CDR1 is WNHNN and CDR2 is SYGVQD (reference sequence). The CDR3 is 15 amino acids. The CDR3 protein is CASSEGVLGQETQYF. The CDR3 DNA is TGCGCCAGCAGTGAGGGGGTTCTGGGCCAAGAGACCCAGTACTTC.

Notes on this clonotype: The conserved final phenylalanine or tryptophan is absent from the CDR3, which likely points to a read error. The limits of the CDR3 on the DNA are not certain, so only TCRdb's listed CDR3 is given. The V gene is TRBV2, the J gene TRBJ2-3. The V gene's germline CDR1 is SNHLY and CDR2 FYNNEI. The CDR3 spans 9 amino acids, including both terminal residues. The CDR3 here is CASSDGRDY.

The chain uses TRBV20-1 and TRBJ2-7; 7 nucleotides align to TRBD1. J was trimmed by 1 base and V by 0 bases; bases with no gene match: 6. Germline V gene data show CDR1 as DFQATT and CDR2 as SNEGSKA (reference sequence). The CDR3 runs 15 residues. CDR3 DNA: TGCAGTGCTAGAGACTCCGGGACAGTGTCCTACGAGCAGTACTTC. Translation: CSARDSGTVSYEQYF.

The chain is built from TRBV4-3 and TRBJ2-7, with TRBD2 matching over 13 bases. This CDR3 is built from 18 residues. Germline V gene sequence: CDR1 LGHNA, CDR2 YSLEER. V lost 0 bases to trimming and J lost 3 bases; unmatched junction nucleotides: 8. Here the CDR3 reads CASSQEGLLAGGIYEQYF. In DNA, the CDR3 is TGCGCCAGCAGCCAAGAAGGGTTACTAGCGGGAGGGATCTACGAGCAGTACTTC.

In its sample, this clonotype was seen many times. The V call is TRBV29-1, the J call TRBJ1-2; D call uncertain. The V and J ends lost 4 bases and 7 bases respectively, with 10 bases between them. The CDR3 spans 11 residues. The V gene's germline CDR1 is SQVTM and CDR2 ANQGSEA. CDR3 DNA sequence: TGCAGCGTTGTAGGATTCGCTGGCTACACCTTC. It encodes CSVVGFAGYTF.

The rearrangement uses TRBV24-1 and TRBJ1-1, with D hard to call. Germline V CDR1 and CDR2: KGHDR, SFDVKD. The V gene lost 9 bases and the J gene lost 8 bases, with 3 bases spanning the gap. This CDR3 is 8 amino acids long. In DNA form, the CDR3 reads TGTGCCACCGAAGAAGCTTTCTTT. This gives the protein CATEEAFF.

For this clonotype: The junction departs from the called germline gene at one end, perhaps through a read error. The rearrangement uses TRBV2 and TRBJ2-7; TRBD1 matches 9 bases. Germline CDR1 reads SNHLY; CDR2 reads FYNNEI. The CDR3 is made up of 15 amino acids. This CDR3 is CASSVRGDRAHEQCF. The CDR3 DNA is TGTGCCAGCAGTGTAAGAGGGGACAGGGCCCACGAGCAGTGCTTC.

This clonotype was observed many times. The genes are TRBV24-1 and TRBJ2-5; TRBD2 matches at 14 bases. The CDR3 runs 16 residues. V lost 4 bases, J lost 5 bases, and 5 bases stayed unmatched. The V gene's germline CDR1 is KGHDR and CDR2 SFDVKD. CDR3 protein: CATSDKGLAGAETQYF. CDR3 coding DNA: TGTGCCACCAGTGACAAGGGACTAGCGGGAGCCGAGACCCAGTACTTC.

The rearrangement joins TRBV7-9 to TRBJ2-5, with 7 nucleotides matching TRBD1. This CDR3 has 15 amino acids. The ends lost 5 bases at V and 5 bases at J; junction bases unmatched: 11. Germline V gene lookup returns CDR1 SEHNR and CDR2 FQNEAQ (reference sequence). CDR3 amino acids: CASSPGQVDRETQYF. For the CDR3, the DNA is TGTGCCAGCAGCCCCGGACAGGTCGATCGGGAGACCCAGTACTTC.

The chain uses TRBV11-2 and TRBJ2-7, with TRBD2 matching over 12 bases. The CDR3 is 17 amino acids. CDR1 is SGHAT and CDR2 is FQNNGV in the germline V gene. Trimming at V came to 5 bases and at J to 4 bases, leaving 12 bases not matched to a gene. The CDR3 loop is CASSQGRTSGNLYEQYF. As DNA, the CDR3 is TGTGCCAGCAGCCAAGGCCGGACTAGCGGGAATTTGTACGAGCAGTACTTC.

This clonotype has only a few counts. The CDR3: CAISDRTGGQPQHF. In DNA, the CDR3 is TGTGCCATCAGTGACCGGACAGGGGGGCAGCCCCAGCATTTT. The chain employs TRBV10-3 and TRBJ1-5, with 10 bases fitting TRBD1. The CDR3 sequence is 14 residues long. The germline CDR1 and CDR2 sequences are ENHRY and SYGVKD. The V and J ends lost 3 bases and 7 bases, in that order; junction bases with no gene match: 3.

This clonotype has more than one count but fewer than ten. The rearrangement links TRBV24-1 to TRBJ1-2; 9 positions match TRBD1. This CDR3 is built from 15 residues. Trimming took 4 bases from V and 5 from J; bases not matched to a gene: 7. Germline V gene data show CDR1 as KGHDR and CDR2 as SFDVKD. DNA for the CDR3: TGTGCCACCAGTGACCCGGGACAGGGATGGTATGGCTACACCTTC. Its protein product is CATSDPGQGWYGYTF.

There are many counts of this clonotype. The chain has TRBV7-9 and TRBJ1-2; D is perhaps TRBD1 (5 bases). The CDR3 has 13 residues. V dropped 0 bases and J dropped 7 bases, with 9 bases sitting between them. Germline CDR1 is SEHNR and CDR2 is FQNEAQ (reference sequence). For the CDR3, the DNA is TGTGCCAGCAGCTTAGCGCCTGGGACTGGCTACACCTTC. Residues: CASSLAPGTGYTF.

This clonotype has just a few counts. The chain employs TRBV7-9 and TRBJ2-7; 8 bases align to TRBD1. V dropped 5 bases and J dropped 4; count of bases not matched to a gene: 10. The CDR3 has 15 amino acids. Germline assignment: CDR1 SEHNR and CDR2 FQNEAQ (reference sequence). CDR3 region: CASSQALDRVYEQYF. Here the CDR3 DNA reads TGTGCCAGCAGCCAAGCCTTGGACAGGGTGTACGAGCAGTACTTC. Variable domain in full (rest from reference TRBV7-9 and TRBJ2-7): DTGVSQNPRHKITKRGQNVTFRCDPISEHNRLYWYRQTLGQGPEFLTYFQNEAQLEKSRLLSDRFSAERPKGSFSTLEIQRTEQGDSAMYLCASSQALDRVYEQYFGPGTRLTVT.

A few counts support this clonotype. The chain couples TRBV2 to TRBJ2-2; possibly TRBD1 or TRBD2 for D (5 bases each). Trimming left V 7 bases short and J 5 bases short, with 20 bases between. Looked up from germline, CDR1 is SNHLY and CDR2 is FYNNEI. This CDR3 is 16 amino acids long. The DNA of the CDR3 is TGTGCCAGCAATCAAGGGTCAGGGAGAAGTACCGGGGAGCTGTTTTTT. Translating gives CASNQGSGRSTGELFF.

This clonotype appeared many times. The chain combines TRBV7-6 with TRBJ2-5; tentatively, D is TRBD1 (6 bases). Trimming took off 6 bases at V and 5 bases at J, with 16 bases between the two ends. The CDR3 loop spans 14 amino acids. Per the germline V gene, CDR1 is SGHVS and CDR2 is FNYEAQ. The CDR3 DNA reads TGTGCCAGCAGATTGATACAGGGATCCGAGACCCAGTACTTC. Protein sequence: CASRLIQGSETQYF.

In its sample, this clonotype was seen a few times. The V and J genes are TRBV6-1 and TRBJ1-2; D call uncertain. V dropped 2 bases and J dropped 6 bases, with 16 bases sitting between them. The CDR3 extends over 15 amino acids. CDR1 and CDR2 from the germline V gene are MNHNS and SASEGT. The CDR3 sequence: CASSETGLDVNGYTF. The CDR3 DNA follows: TGTGCCAGCAGTGAAACTGGACTGGATGTTAATGGCTACACCTTC.

This clonotype was seen a handful of times. A read error may produce the germline difference seen at one junction end. The chain employs TRBV7-2 and TRBJ1-1; unclear D gene. Germline V lookup: CDR1 SGHTA, CDR2 FQGNSA. There are 16 residues in the CDR3. CDR3: CASNLRQSQKNTEAFF. CDR3 coding DNA: TGTGCCAGCAACTTACGCCAAAGTCAGAAGAACACTGAAGCTTTCTTT.

This clonotype was seen a few times. The rearrangement joins TRBV7-2 to TRBJ2-7; 13 bases are a match to TRBD2. Germline loops: CDR1 SGHTA, CDR2 FQGNSA. V gave up 6 bases and J gave up 3 bases; unmatched junction bases: 2. The length of the CDR3 is 14 residues. The CDR3 region has the DNA TGTGCCAGCAGAGGGACTAGCGGGGTCTACGAGCAGTACTTC. This encodes CASRGTSGVYEQYF.

The CDR3 here is CASSTVDRNNQPQHF. The CDR3 DNA sequence: TGTGCCAGTAGTACCGTCGACAGGAACAATCAGCCCCAGCATTTT. The chain has TRBV19 and TRBJ1-5; D perhaps matches TRBD1 (6 bases). CDR1 is LNHDA and CDR2 is SQIVND in the germline V gene (reference sequence). This CDR3 has 15 residues. Trimming cost V 4 bases and J 3 bases, with 13 bases left between them.

The genes are TRBV11-3 and TRBJ2-3; D is unresolved. The V and J ends lost 5 bases and 0 bases respectively, with 18 bases between them. The CDR3 covers 17 residues. Germline V gene data show CDR1 as SGHNT and CDR2 as YENEEA. Written as DNA, the CDR3 is TGTGCCAGCAGCCAAGAAAGGCAGAGTTCTAGCACAGATACGCAGTATTTT. Translation: CASSQERQSSSTDTQYF.

Comments on this clonotype: The CDR3 does not close with the conserved phenylalanine or tryptophan, likely indicating a read error. The DNA is omitted, as the CDR3 cannot be located on it reliably, and the CDR3 follows TCRdb's listing. The rearrangement joins TRBV15 to TRBJ1-4; the table calls TRBD1, which could not be checked here. Germline V gene lookup returns CDR1 LNHNV and CDR2 YYDKDF (reference sequence). Both ends counted, the CDR3 spans 9 residues. The CDR3 sequence: CATSRDRGR.

The V call is TRBV2, the J call TRBJ1-5, with D unresolved. Germline CDR1 is SNHLY and CDR2 is FYNNEI. CDR3 size: 12 residues. Trimming removed 3 bases at V and 7 bases at J, with 7 bases between. The CDR3 sequence: CASSDLSQPQHF. In nucleotides, the CDR3 is TGTGCCAGCAGTGACCTTTCGCAGCCCCAGCATTTT.